By sample fraction, the clone carrying this T cell receptor (beta chain) is medium-sized (0.01 to 0.1%). What it binds is unknown. The data are from a study of tumor and adjacent non-tumor tissue in lung cancer. The overall study: On average, productive TCRbeta reads reached about 4 million per sample.

RNA was extracted from bulk tissue without any cell sorting. Newly diagnosed lung cancer patients had thoracic surgery in China, August–late 2014, without prior chemotherapy. Three rounds of nested PCR, following a modified ARM-PCR protocol, produced the TCRbeta library. A single record per CDR3 protein comes from TCRdb applying MiXCR to the multiplex PCR reads. The sample consists of under 100,000 distinct CDR3 sequences, 61% of them appearing once. Study-level findings and limits: Shorter survival was associated with higher TCR diversity in tumors. Tumor repertoires had a smaller top 100 clone share than normal lung.

V shed 6 bases and J 3 bases; nucleotides not matched to a gene: 6. Germline V gene lookup returns CDR1 DFQATT and CDR2 SNEGSKA (reference sequence). The CDR3 runs 15 residues. Specimen: lung tumor tissue. The rearrangement links TRBV20-1 to TRBJ2-5; 14 nucleotides align to TRBD2. This clonotype originated in a man between 65 and 85 years old with non-small cell lung cancer. CDR3 in DNA: TGCAGTGCCTACGGGACTAGCGGGGGTAAAGAGACCCAGTACTTC. Translated: CSAYGTSGGKETQYF.